The 17 T cell receptor beta chains below all came from one sample that was sequenced in a study of blood T cells in healthy people across ages. A sample-barcoded 5' primer and a J-beta primer mix were used in a second PCR of roughly 7 to 11 cycles. TCRdb re-analysed the 5' RACE reads in MiXCR, keeping a single row per CDR3 protein. Of around 1.5 million distinct CDR3 sequences listed, around 55% are singletons. The sequencing input was blood. The origin of the receptors is a young man in good health.

The chain employs TRBV18 and TRBJ2-3; 10 nucleotides align to TRBD1. Germline V lookup: CDR1 KGHSH, CDR2 LQKENI. CDR3 length: 15 residues. Trimming at V came to 5 bases and at J to 6 bases, leaving 8 bases not matched to a gene. CDR3 amino acids: CASSTTGGLSDTQYF. In DNA form, the CDR3 reads TGTGCCAGCTCAACGACAGGGGGCCTCTCGGATACGCAGTATTTT.

This clonotype was observed a single time. The chain has TRBV7-9 and TRBJ1-1, with unresolved D. The V end was cut by 4 bases, the J end by 6 bases, with 9 bases between. Germline V CDR1 and CDR2: SEHNR, FQNEAQ (reference sequence). The CDR3 consists of 12 residues. The CDR3 DNA reads TGTGCCAGCAGCTCCTCAAACGCTGAAGCTTTCTTT. It translates to CASSSSNAEAFF.

This clonotype was picked up a small number of times. The chain recombines TRBV10-3 with TRBJ2-1, with 8 bases that match TRBD1. V dropped 10 bases and J dropped 6; count of bases not matched to a gene: 5. The germline CDR1 and CDR2 sequences are ENHRY and SYGVKD. CDR3 size: 12 residues. CDR3 nucleotide sequence: TGTGCCACCATGACAGGGGCCAATGAGCAGTTCTTC. Amino acids: CATMTGANEQFF.

J is TRBJ1-4 and V is TRBV4-1, with 7 bases fitting TRBD1. From germline, CDR1 is MGHRA and CDR2 YSYEKL. The V segment lost 1 base and the J segment 6 bases; nucleotides outside the gene matches: 14. CDR3 size: 18 residues. The CDR3: CASSQGGLGQVYHEKLFF. The DNA for the CDR3 is TGCGCCAGCAGCCAAGGGGGCCTCGGACAGGTATATCATGAAAAACTGTTTTTT.

A word on this clonotype: One end of the junction varies from germline; a read error may be responsible. The chain joins TRBV25-1 to TRBJ1-6; a possible D gene is TRBD1 (6 bases). CDR1 and CDR2 from the germline V gene are MGHDK and SYGVNS. CDR3 length: 13 amino acids. In nucleotides, the CDR3 is TGTGCCAGCGGAGGAGGGGGGAATTTACCCCTCCACTTT. This translates into CASGGGGNLPLHF.

This clonotype has a handful of counts. The chain recombines TRBV12-3 or TRBV12-4 with TRBJ2-2; D is uncertain. V lost 6 bases, J lost 7 bases, and 21 bases lay in between. The CDR3 contains 16 residues. CDR3 DNA sequence: TGTGCCAGCAGCAACGCCCGCGTGGTTGGTATCGGGGAGCTGTTTTTT. Translated, it gives CASSNARVVGIGELFF.

The genes are TRBV29-1 and TRBJ2-3, with D maybe TRBD2 (7 bases). CDR1 is SQVTM and CDR2 is ANQGSEA in the germline V gene. V was cut by 3 bases and J by 2 bases, with 15 bases left in between. This CDR3 contains 15 residues. CDR3 sequence reads: CSVEGGGVPTDTQYF. The CDR3 DNA reads as TGCAGCGTTGAGGGAGGGGGGGTACCCACAGATACGCAGTATTTT.

The chain links TRBV7-2 to TRBJ2-4; D possibly corresponds to TRBD2 (5 bases). The CDR3 contains 14 residues. Germline loops: CDR1 SGHTA, CDR2 FQGNSA. V lost 3 bases and J lost 3, with 9 bases in between. The CDR3: CASSFVEGKNIQYF. CDR3 bases: TGTGCCAGCAGCTTCGTAGAGGGCAAAAACATTCAGTACTTC.

V and J are TRBV25-1 and TRBJ1-2; 10 bases map to TRBD1. This CDR3 has 15 amino acids. Germline V lookup: CDR1 MGHDK, CDR2 SYGVNS. With 4 bases clipped from V and 8 bases from J, the junction kept 10 bases outside the gene matches. The CDR3 sequence is CASSGSGTGARGYTF. CDR3 nucleotides: TGTGCCAGCAGTGGTTCCGGGACAGGGGCGAGGGGCTACACCTTC.

This chain uses TRBV5-6 with TRBJ2-3, with 10 bases aligning to TRBD1. Per the germline V gene, CDR1 is SGHDT and CDR2 is YYEEEE. V was clipped by 0 bases and J by 6 bases; unmatched bases: 7. This CDR3 region has 16 residues. The CDR3 region is CASSLAPTGGWDTQYF. CDR3 nucleotides: TGTGCCAGCAGCTTGGCCCCGACAGGGGGCTGGGATACGCAGTATTTT.

The rearrangement joins TRBV5-1 to TRBJ2-6, with D uncertain. Germline CDR1 is SGHRS and CDR2 is YFSETQ. The CDR3 consists of 18 residues. V gave up 4 bases and J gave up 0 bases, with 17 bases separating them. The CDR3 nucleotides read TGCGCCAGCAGCGGGGTCGGTGGGCCCCCCTCTGGGGCCAACGTCCTGACTTTC. Residues: CASSGVGGPPSGANVLTF.

This sequence joins TRBV6-6 and TRBJ2-5; 10 nucleotides match TRBD2. Germline lookup yields CDR1 MNHNY and CDR2 SVGAGI (reference sequence). Germline trimming cut 2 bases from V and 5 bases from J; bases unmatched to any gene: 5. The CDR3 contains 15 residues. The DNA of the CDR3 is TGTGCCAGCAGTTACAGTGTTAGCGGGAGGGAGACCCAGTACTTC. It is translated as CASSYSVSGRETQYF.

CDR3 sequence (DNA): TGTGCCAGCAGTTACGCCGGTCCTTCCGAGACCCAGTACTTC. Protein product: CASSYAGPSETQYF. The chain couples TRBV6-5 to TRBJ2-5; D uncertain. This CDR3 has 14 amino acids. V dropped 2 bases and J dropped 5 bases, with 12 bases sitting between them. CDR1 is MNHEY and CDR2 is SVGAGI in the germline V gene.

Note on this clonotype: A much larger clone lies one base from this, so it may be a read error. V is TRBV10-3 and J is TRBJ1-3; no clear D. Per the germline V gene, CDR1 is ENHRY and CDR2 is SYGVKD. The CDR3 runs to 16 residues. Trimming took off 4 bases at V and 4 bases at J, with 17 bases between the two ends. CDR3 in DNA: TGTGCCATCAGTGGGTCTTACGGACCTAAAGGAAACACCATATATTTT. Protein product: CAISGSYGPKGNTIYF.

This clonotype has only one observation. This chain uses TRBV9 with TRBJ1-2; no reliable D call. Looked up from germline, CDR1 is SGDLS and CDR2 is YYNGEE. V lost 0 bases and J lost 0, with 9 bases in between. CDR3 size: 15 residues. The CDR3 region has the DNA TGTGCCAGCAGCGTAGACGTGGGGTCTAACTATGGCTACACCTTC. Protein sequence: CASSVDVGSNYGYTF.

Concerning this clonotype: At one end the junction does not follow the germline gene, possibly because of a read error. The chain recombines TRBV5-5 with TRBJ1-4; D is unclear. In germline, CDR1 is SGHKS, CDR2 YYEKEE (reference sequence). This CDR3 comprises 15 residues. Written as DNA, the CDR3 is TGTGCCAGCAGCTTGGGACCGGCAACTAATGAAGAACTGTTTTTT. Amino acid sequence: CASSLGPATNEELFF. The variable domain in full, with the rest retrieved from reference TRBV5-5 and TRBJ1-4, is DAGVTQSPTHLIKTRGQQVTLRCSPISGHKSVSWYQQVLGQGPQFIFQYYEKEERGRGNFPDRFSARQFPNYSSELNVNALLLGDSALYLCASSLGPATNEELFFGSGTQLSVL.

The chain carries TRBV4-1 and TRBJ2-7; 7 positions match TRBD1. The junction had 5 bases not matched to a gene; V was cut back by 0 bases and J by 3 bases. Germline V gene lookup returns CDR1 MGHRA and CDR2 YSYEKL. The CDR3 is made up of 15 amino acids. Written as DNA, the CDR3 is TGCGCCAGCAGCCAAGAGGCAGGGGGATACTACGAGCAGTACTTC. Amino acids: CASSQEAGGYYEQYF.